This is a list of T cell receptor beta chains from one sample in a study of blood T cell repertoires in COVID-19. TCRdb keeps only in-frame clones here, not all; method: immunoSEQ multiplex PCR. In the table there are 85,000 to 100,000 clones, under 85% of which are singletons. The material sequenced was peripheral blood. These receptors were collected from a human donor in a cohort sampled during active COVID-19. Each CDR3 is given with its conserved first and last residue. The order of the fields is V gene, clone size, CDR3 length, CDR3 protein. The listing skips clone size in some rows; elsewhere it reads once, few, many or a size class.

>TRBV6-6|few|14
CASSYPTEGYGYTF
>TRBV20-1|-|14
CSASTRVLNTEAFF
>TRBV18|-|17
CASSHAGLAGGTNEQFF
>TRBV7-2|-|14
CASSSSGGTDTQYF
>TRBV6-1|-|13
CASREQGAHGYTF
>TRBV5-5|hyperexpanded|14
CASTRDSSYNEQFF
>TRBV7-2|-|15
CASSRRDRGSYEQYF
>TRBV4-1|-|19
CASSQDPTGNKGIWETQYF
>TRBV14|-|16
CASSQADRGLVYTQYF
>TRBV18|-|14
CASSIWGANTEAFF
>TRBV12-3/TRBV12-4|-|13
CASSGDYQETQYF
>TRBV5-1|-|16
CASSLFSGGSYNEQFF
>TRBV5-1|-|14
CASSDGQGGEKLFF
>TRBV4-3|-|15
CASSRADTDSYEQYF
>TRBV6-5|-|14
CASSRKGYDYEQYF
>TRBV18|-|12
CASSRGDQPQHF
>TRBV7-9|once|14
CASSSTGDNSPLHF
>TRBV7-9|many|14
CASSYQDYNSPLHF
>TRBV7-2|few|15
CASPPGRGDGETQYF
>TRBV7-9|-|13
CASSWGQNYGYTF
>TRBV9|-|14
CASSGGDRNTEAFF
>TRBV7-2|-|13
CASSHDSQETQYF
>TRBV3-1/TRBV3-2|many|11
CASSQGHEQFF
>TRBV15|-|18
CATSREGQGARVPGELFF
>TRBV6-1|-|16
CASSEVFEGGTGELFF
>TRBV11-1|-|16
CASSSGTSGRAYEQFF
>TRBV20-1|-|11
CSVPGGQVIFF
>TRBV10-1|-|15
CASSDGTGYDNEQFF
>TRBV5-1|few|17
CASSVGGLAGVQETQYF
>TRBV6-4|once|15
CASSKGLAGGNEQFF
>TRBV23-1|-|15
CASGLQDRVNNEQFF
>TRBV6-6|-|15
CASSYPGVYGNTIYF
>TRBV19|-|13
CASSQYSQETQYF
>TRBV29-1|few|13
CSAVLALSYEQYF
>TRBV9|-|14
CASSVAGTSMTQYF
>TRBV5-1|-|16
CASSLDPQGRVNGYTF
>TRBV7-3|-|16
CASSLNGPIGGSPLHF
>TRBV12-5|-|19
CASGLANPLRSISSYEQYF
>TRBV7-9|-|14
CASSRPPDKPNGYF
>TRBV5-6|-|13
CASTFSHNSPLHF
>TRBV9|-|14
CASSVDRGPAEQYF
>TRBV4-1|-|15
CASSQTGTLNTEAFF
>TRBV19|-|15
CASSIGQQGAGEQYF
>TRBV24-1|-|15
CATSNGQGATDTQYF
>TRBV11-3|-|14
CASSLEGGNTEQFF
>TRBV2|once|12
CASRETATVLTF
>TRBV7-2|few|14
CASSSTGTNEKLFF
>TRBV20-1|-|10
CSAELAGQYF
>TRBV6-6|once|14
CASSTNRGKNIQYF
>TRBV7-6|-|16
CASSLRGRVPGYEQYF
>TRBV10-3|-|15
CAISDPRGAGDTQYF
>TRBV4-3|-|18
CASSQDIMAGGFRSEAFF
>TRBV7-6|-|11
CASSAGSTIYF
>TRBV2|-|15
CASCRDRGREGELFF
>TRBV7-2|-|15
CASSLGQGQQETQYF
>TRBV27|-|14
CASSSSGNTGELFF
>TRBV11-3|-|18
CASSLGTGRGPGANVLTF